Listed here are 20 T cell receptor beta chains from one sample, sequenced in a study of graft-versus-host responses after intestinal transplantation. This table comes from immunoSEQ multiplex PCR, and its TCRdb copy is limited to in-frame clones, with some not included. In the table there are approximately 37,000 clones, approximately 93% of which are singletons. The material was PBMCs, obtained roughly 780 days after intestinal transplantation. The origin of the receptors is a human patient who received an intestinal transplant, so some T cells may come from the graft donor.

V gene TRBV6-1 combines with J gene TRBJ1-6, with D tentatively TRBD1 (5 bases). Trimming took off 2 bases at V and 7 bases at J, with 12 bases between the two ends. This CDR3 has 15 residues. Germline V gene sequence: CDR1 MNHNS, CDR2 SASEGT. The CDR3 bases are TGTGCCAGCAGTGAAACGCCAGGGATCAATTCACCCCTCCACTTT. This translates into CASSETPGINSPLHF.

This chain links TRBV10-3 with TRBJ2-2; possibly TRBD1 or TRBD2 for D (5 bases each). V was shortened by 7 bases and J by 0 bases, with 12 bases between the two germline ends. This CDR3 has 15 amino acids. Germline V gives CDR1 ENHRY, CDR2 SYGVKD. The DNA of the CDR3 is TGTGCCATCAAAGGGACGGCTGCGAACACCGGGGAGCTGTTTTTT. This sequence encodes CAIKGTAANTGELFF.

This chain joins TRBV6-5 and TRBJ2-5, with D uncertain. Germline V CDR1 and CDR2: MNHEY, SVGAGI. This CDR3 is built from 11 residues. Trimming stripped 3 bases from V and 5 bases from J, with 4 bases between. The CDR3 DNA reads TGTGCCAGCAGTTATGGGGAGACCCAGTACTTC. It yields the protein CASSYGETQYF.

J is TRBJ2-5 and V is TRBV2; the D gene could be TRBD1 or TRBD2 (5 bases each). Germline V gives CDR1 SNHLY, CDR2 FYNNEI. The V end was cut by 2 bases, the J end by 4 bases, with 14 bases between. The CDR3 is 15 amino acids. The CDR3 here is CASSEYPQGRETQYF. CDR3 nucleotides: TGTGCCAGCAGTGAATATCCCCAGGGACGAGAGACCCAGTACTTC.

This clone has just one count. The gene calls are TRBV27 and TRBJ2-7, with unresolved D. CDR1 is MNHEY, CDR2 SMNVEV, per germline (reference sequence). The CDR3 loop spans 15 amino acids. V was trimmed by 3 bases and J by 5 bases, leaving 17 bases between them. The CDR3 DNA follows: TGTGCCAGCAGTTTGTACGGGTTAGGCTTCAACGAGCAGTACTTC. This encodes CASSLYGLGFNEQYF.

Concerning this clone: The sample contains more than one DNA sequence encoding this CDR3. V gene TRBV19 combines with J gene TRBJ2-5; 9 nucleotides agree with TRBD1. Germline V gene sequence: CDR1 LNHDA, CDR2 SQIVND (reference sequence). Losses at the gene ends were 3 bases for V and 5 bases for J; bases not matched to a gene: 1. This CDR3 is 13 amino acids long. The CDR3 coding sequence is TGTGCCAGTAGTATCGACAGGGGGGAGACCCAGTACTTC. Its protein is CASSIDRGETQYF.

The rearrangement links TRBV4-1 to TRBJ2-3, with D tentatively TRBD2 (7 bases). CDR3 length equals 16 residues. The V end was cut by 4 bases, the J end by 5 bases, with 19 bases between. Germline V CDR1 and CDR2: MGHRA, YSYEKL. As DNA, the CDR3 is TGCGCCAGCAGCCCCCGGGGGGCCAGACGGATAGATACGCAGTATTTT. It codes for CASSPRGARRIDTQYF.

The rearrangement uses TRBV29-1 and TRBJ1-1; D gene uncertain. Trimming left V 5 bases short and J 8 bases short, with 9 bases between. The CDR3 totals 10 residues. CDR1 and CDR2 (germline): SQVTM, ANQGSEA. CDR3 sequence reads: CSVTAFEAFF. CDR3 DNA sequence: TGCAGCGTTACAGCCTTCGAAGCTTTCTTT.

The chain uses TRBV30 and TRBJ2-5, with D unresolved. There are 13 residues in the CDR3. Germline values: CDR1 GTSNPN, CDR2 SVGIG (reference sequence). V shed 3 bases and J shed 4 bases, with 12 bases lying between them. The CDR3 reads CAWRSGFGETQYF. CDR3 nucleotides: TGTGCCTGGAGGAGTGGGTTTGGAGAGACCCAGTACTTC.

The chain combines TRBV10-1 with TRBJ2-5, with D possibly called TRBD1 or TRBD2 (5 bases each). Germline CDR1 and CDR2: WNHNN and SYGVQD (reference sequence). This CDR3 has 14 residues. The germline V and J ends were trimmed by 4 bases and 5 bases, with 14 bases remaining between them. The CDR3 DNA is TGCGCCAGCAGTGGCACCCCAGGGAGCGAGACCCAGTACTTC. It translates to CASSGTPGSETQYF.

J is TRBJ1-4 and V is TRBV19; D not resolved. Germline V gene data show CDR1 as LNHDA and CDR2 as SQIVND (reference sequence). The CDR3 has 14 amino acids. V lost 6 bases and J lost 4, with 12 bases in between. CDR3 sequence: CASRPVGSNEKLFF. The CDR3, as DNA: TGTGCCAGTAGGCCCGTTGGGAGTAATGAAAAACTGTTTTTT.

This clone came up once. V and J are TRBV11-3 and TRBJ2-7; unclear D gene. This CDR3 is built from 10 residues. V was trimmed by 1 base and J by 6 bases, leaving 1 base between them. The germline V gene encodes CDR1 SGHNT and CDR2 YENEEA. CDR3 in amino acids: CASSLGEQYF. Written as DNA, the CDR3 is TGTGCCAGCAGCTTAGGCGAGCAGTACTTC.

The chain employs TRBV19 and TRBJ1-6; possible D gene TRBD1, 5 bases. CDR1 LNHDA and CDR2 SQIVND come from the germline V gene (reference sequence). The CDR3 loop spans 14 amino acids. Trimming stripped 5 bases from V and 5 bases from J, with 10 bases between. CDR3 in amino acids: CASSLQGNNSPLHF. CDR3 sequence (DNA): TGTGCCAGTAGTTTGCAGGGCAATAATTCACCCCTCCACTTT.

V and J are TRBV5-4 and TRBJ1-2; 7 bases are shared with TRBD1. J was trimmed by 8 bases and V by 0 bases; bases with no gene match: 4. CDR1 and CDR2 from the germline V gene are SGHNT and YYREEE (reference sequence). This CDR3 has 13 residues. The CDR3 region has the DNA TGTGCCAGCAGCTTGGGAGGGGGCGGCGGCTACACCTTC. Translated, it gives CASSLGGGGGYTF. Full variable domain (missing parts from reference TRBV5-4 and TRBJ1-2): ETGVTQSPTHLIKTRGQQVTLRCSSQSGHNTVSWYQQALGQGPQFIFQYYREEENGRGNFPPRFSGLQFPNYSSELNVNALELDDSALYLCASSLGGGGGYTFGSGTRLTVV.

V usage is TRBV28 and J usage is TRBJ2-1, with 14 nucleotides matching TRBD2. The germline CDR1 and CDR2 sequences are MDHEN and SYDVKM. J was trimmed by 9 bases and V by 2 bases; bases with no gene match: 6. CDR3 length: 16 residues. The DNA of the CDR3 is TGTGCCAGCAGTTTACGGACTAGCGGGAGGAGGGGTGAGCAGTTCTTC. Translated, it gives CASSLRTSGRRGEQFF.

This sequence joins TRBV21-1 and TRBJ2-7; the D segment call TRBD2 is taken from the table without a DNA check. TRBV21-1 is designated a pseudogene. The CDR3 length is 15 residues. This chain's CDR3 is CASKHRHAGPYEQYF. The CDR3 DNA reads TGTGCCAGTAAGCATCGGCACGCGGGACCCTACGAGCAGTACTTC.

CDR3 DNA: TGTGCCAGCAGTGAAGCGCGGGGAGGGGGCCACGAGCAGTACTTC. Translated, it gives CASSEARGGGHEQYF. This sequence joins TRBV6-1 and TRBJ2-7, with D perhaps assigned TRBD1 or TRBD2 (7 bases each). There are 15 residues in the CDR3. Per germline, CDR1 MNHNS and CDR2 SASEGT. V lost 0 bases, J lost 5 bases, and 14 bases lay in between.

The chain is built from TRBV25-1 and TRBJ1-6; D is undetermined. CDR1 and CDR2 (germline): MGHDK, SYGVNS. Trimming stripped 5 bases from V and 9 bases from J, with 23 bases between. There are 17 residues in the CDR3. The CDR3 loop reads CASSSPSRVGVGSPLHF. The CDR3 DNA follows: TGTGCCAGCAGTTCGCCGTCGAGGGTCGGTGTGGGTTCACCCCTCCACTTT. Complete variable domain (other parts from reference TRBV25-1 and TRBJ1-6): EADIYQTPRYLVIGTGKKITLECSQTMGHDKMYWYQQDPGMELHLIHYSYGVNSTEKGDLSSESTVSRIRTEHFPLTLESARPSHTSQYLCASSSPSRVGVGSPLHFGNGTRLTVT.

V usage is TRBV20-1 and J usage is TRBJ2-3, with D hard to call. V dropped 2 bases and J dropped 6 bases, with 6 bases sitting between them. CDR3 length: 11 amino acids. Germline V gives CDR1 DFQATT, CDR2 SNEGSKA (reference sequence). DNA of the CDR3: TGCAGTGCTAGACCCTACGATACGCAGTATTTT. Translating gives CSARPYDTQYF.

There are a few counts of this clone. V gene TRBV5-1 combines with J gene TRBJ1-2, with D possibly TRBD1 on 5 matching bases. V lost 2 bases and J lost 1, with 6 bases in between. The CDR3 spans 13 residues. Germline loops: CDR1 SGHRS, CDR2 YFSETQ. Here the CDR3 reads CASSFDSNYGYTF. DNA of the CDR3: TGCGCCAGCAGCTTCGACAGTAACTATGGCTACACCTTC. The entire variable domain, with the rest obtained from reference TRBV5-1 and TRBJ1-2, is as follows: KAGVTQTPRYLIKTRGQQVTLSCSPISGHRSVSWYQQTPGQGLQFLFEYFSETQRNKGNFPGRFSGRQFSNSRSEMNVSTLELGDSALYLCASSFDSNYGYTFGSGTRLTVV.